The 26 T cell receptor beta chains below come from one sample, sequenced in a study of OX40 agonist ivuxolimab in advanced cancers. Repertoires were generated with immunoSEQ multiplex PCR, while TCRdb's copy carries only in-frame clones and drops some. The sample includes under 100,000 clones, roughly 89% seen only once; the top ten take 0.15% to 0.2%. The sample was CD4+ or CD8+ T cells sorted from blood, taken in a trial of the OX40 agonist ivuxolimab. Receptor source: an adult with an advanced solid tumor such as melanoma, head and neck, liver or kidney cancer.

The rearrangement joins TRBV9 to TRBJ1-5, with D possibly being TRBD1 (6 bases). V was cut by 2 bases and J by 3 bases, with 12 bases left in between. This CDR3 contains 15 residues. CDR1 and CDR2 from the germline V gene are SGDLS and YYNGEE. As DNA, the CDR3 is TGTGCCAGCAGCGTCGGGGGCGTTTTCAATCAGCCCCAGCATTTT. Its protein is CASSVGGVFNQPQHF.

The chain is built from TRBV19 and TRBJ1-5, with a possible D match to TRBD1 (6 bases). Per the germline V gene, CDR1 is LNHDA and CDR2 is SQIVND (reference sequence). The CDR3 is made up of 15 amino acids. Deletions cut 2 bases from V and 6 bases from J, with 14 bases between. The CDR3 reads CASSISGGGRQPQHF. For the CDR3, the DNA is TGTGCCAGTAGTATATCGGGGGGCGGTCGTCAGCCCCAGCATTTT. Drawing the rest from reference TRBV19 and TRBJ1-5, the complete variable domain is DGGITQSPKYLFRKEGQNVTLSCEQNLNHDAMYWYRQDPGQGLRLIYYSQIVNDFQKGDIAEGYSVSREKKESFPLTVTSAQKNPTAFYLCASSISGGGRQPQHFGDGTRLSIL.

The chain has TRBV6-6 and TRBJ1-5; 7 nucleotides align to TRBD1. The ends lost 5 bases at V and 2 bases at J; junction bases unmatched: 6. Germline V gives CDR1 MNHNY, CDR2 SVGAGI (reference sequence). There are 15 residues in the CDR3. CDR3 coding DNA: TGTGCCAGCAGTCCCCCCGGGACAGGCAATCAGCCCCAGCATTTT. Its translation is CASSPPGTGNQPQHF.

The rearrangement uses TRBV4-1 and TRBJ1-4; unclear D gene. CDR1 is MGHRA, CDR2 YSYEKL, per germline. V lost 3 bases, J lost 10 bases, and 15 bases lay in between. This CDR3 is 14 amino acids long. The CDR3 protein is CASSHPTVNGKLFF. CDR3 bases: TGCGCCAGCAGCCACCCTACGGTGAACGGAAAACTGTTTTTT.

The chain is built from TRBV5-1 and TRBJ2-2; D is unresolved. There are 13 residues in the CDR3. CDR1 and CDR2 from the germline V gene are SGHRS and YFSETQ. V lost 0 bases and J 7 bases, leaving 7 bases between the germline ends. CDR3 nucleotide sequence: TGCGCCAGCAGCTTGGTTCGTGGCGGGGAGCTGTTTTTT. Amino acids: CASSLVRGGELFF.

In its sample, this clone was seen once. The J gene is TRBJ1-4, the V gene TRBV7-2; D is possibly TRBD1 (6 bases). Germline V CDR1 and CDR2: SGHTA, FQGNSA. V lost 3 bases, J lost 2 bases, and 10 bases lay in between. This CDR3 is 15 amino acids long. The CDR3 nucleotides read TGTGCCAGCAGCTTCACAGGGTCGACTAATGAAAAACTGTTTTTT. Translation: CASSFTGSTNEKLFF.

V usage is TRBV27 and J usage is TRBJ2-7; D uncertain. Germline CDR1 is MNHEY and CDR2 is SMNVEV (reference sequence). V lost 3 bases and J 7 bases, leaving 10 bases between the germline ends. CDR3 size: 12 residues. The chain's CDR3 is CASSLTGGEQYF. The DNA for the CDR3 is TGTGCCAGCAGTTTGACCGGCGGAGAGCAGTACTTC.

This clone was seen a single time. The V and J genes are TRBV9 and TRBJ2-7; 7 bases map to TRBD1. After removal of 3 bases from V and 2 bases from J, the junction contained 8 bases not matched to a gene. CDR1 SGDLS and CDR2 YYNGEE come from the germline V gene. The CDR3 runs to 15 residues. CDR3 protein: CASSAGTVGPYEQYF. Here the CDR3 DNA reads TGTGCCAGCAGCGCCGGGACAGTCGGGCCCTACGAGCAGTACTTC.

This sequence joins TRBV4-1 and TRBJ1-2; D not resolved. CDR3 length equals 17 residues. Trimming cost V 0 bases and J 7 bases, with 21 bases left between them. Per germline, CDR1 MGHRA and CDR2 YSYEKL. CDR3 in DNA: TGCGCCAGCAGCCAAGAGGGGAGTGGCGGTCCCCAGCTTGGCTACACCTTC. Protein sequence: CASSQEGSGGPQLGYTF.

The chain recombines TRBV7-9 with TRBJ1-1; D not certain. V gave up 4 bases and J gave up 6 bases, with 0 bases separating them. CDR1 and CDR2 (germline): SEHNR, FQNEAQ (reference sequence). The CDR3 sequence is 9 residues long. The CDR3 here is CASSSEAFF. The DNA of the CDR3 is TGTGCCAGCAGCTCTGAAGCTTTCTTT.

The chain combines TRBV30 with TRBJ2-1, with unresolved D. Germline V gives CDR1 GTSNPN, CDR2 SVGIG (reference sequence). The CDR3 runs 11 residues. Trimming shortened V by 0 bases and J by 15 bases, and 12 bases separated the two germline ends. The CDR3 spells CAWSVQAARFF. CDR3 bases: TGTGCCTGGAGTGTACAAGCAGCCAGGTTCTTC.

The chain uses TRBV6-5 and TRBJ1-2; TRBD1 aligns across 9 bases. Germline CDR1 reads MNHEY; CDR2 reads SVGAGI. V lost 5 bases to trimming and J lost 7 bases; unmatched junction nucleotides: 5. This CDR3 has 13 amino acids. The chain's CDR3 is CASSRTGETGYTF. The CDR3 DNA is TGTGCCAGCAGTCGGACAGGGGAGACTGGCTACACCTTC.

The chain links TRBV30 to TRBJ2-1; D may be TRBD2 (6 bases). Trimming removed 4 bases from V and 4 bases from J, with 14 bases in between. Germline-derived CDR1 and CDR2 are GTSNPN and SVGIG (reference sequence). CDR3 size: 14 residues. The CDR3 DNA reads TGTGCCTGGATCGCCGGGACTGCATACAATGAGCAGTTCTTC. Translation: CAWIAGTAYNEQFF.

This chain links TRBV5-1 with TRBJ2-7, with 8 bases that match TRBD1. The V and J ends lost 4 bases and 6 bases, in that order; junction bases with no gene match: 9. Per the germline V gene, CDR1 is SGHRS and CDR2 is YFSETQ. There are 14 residues in the CDR3. CDR3 loop: CASSPDGQGGEQYF. DNA for the CDR3: TGCGCCAGCAGCCCCGACGGACAGGGAGGCGAGCAGTACTTC.

The chain joins TRBV10-2 to TRBJ2-7; D uncertain. The CDR3 contains 11 residues. Germline values: CDR1 WSHSY, CDR2 SAAADI. Trimming cost V 5 bases and J 6 bases, with 8 bases left between them. CDR3 loop: CASSLVSEQYF. CDR3 bases: TGCGCCAGCAGTCTAGTATCCGAGCAGTACTTC.

This chain connects TRBV5-1 to TRBJ1-1; 7 bases align to TRBD1. Trimming at V came to 0 bases and at J to 4 bases, leaving 6 bases not matched to a gene. The CDR3 spans 15 residues. Germline V gene data show CDR1 as SGHRS and CDR2 as YFSETQ. CDR3 residues: CASSLGDREATEAFF. CDR3 sequence (DNA): TGCGCCAGCAGCTTGGGAGACAGGGAGGCCACTGAAGCTTTCTTT.

This chain's CDR3 is CASSLTTSGDNEQFF. In DNA, the CDR3 is TGTGCCAGCAGCCTTACAACTAGCGGCGACAATGAGCAGTTCTTC. The chain combines TRBV6-5 with TRBJ2-1; 8 nucleotides align to TRBD2. This CDR3 has 15 amino acids. With V trimmed by 6 bases and J by 5 bases, 9 bases remained unmatched. CDR1 is MNHEY and CDR2 is SVGAGI in the germline V gene.

A word on this clone: Other DNA sequences in this specimen translate into the identical CDR3. This chain connects TRBV2 to TRBJ1-6; no clear D gene. Germline CDR1 reads SNHLY; CDR2 reads FYNNEI. V was pared by 8 bases and J by 10 bases, with 12 bases between. This CDR3 has 12 residues. CDR3: CASGRSNSPLHF. CDR3 DNA: TGTGCCAGCGGGCGGAGTAACTCACCCCTCCACTTT.

J is TRBJ2-1 and V is TRBV7-6, with D tentatively TRBD2 (6 bases). The ends were cut back, 5 bases at V and 0 bases at J, with 17 bases in the middle. Germline V gene lookup returns CDR1 SGHVS and CDR2 FNYEAQ. This CDR3 is built from 17 residues. DNA of the CDR3: TGTGCCAGCAGCCGCAGGGCGGCGGGACCCTCCTACAATGAGCAGTTCTTC. The encoded protein is CASSRRAAGPSYNEQFF.

J is TRBJ1-2 and V is TRBV6-5, with TRBD1 as a possible D gene (6 bases). Germline V gene sequence: CDR1 MNHEY, CDR2 SVGAGI. The CDR3 totals 13 residues. Trimming stripped 8 bases from V and 5 bases from J, with 15 bases between. In nucleotides, the CDR3 is TGTGCCAGCGGTGTAAGAGGGACATATGGCTACACCTTC. Translation: CASGVRGTYGYTF.

The chain joins TRBV6-1 to TRBJ2-5; D uncertain. The end of the DNA fits TRBJ2-7 better, so the J call may be wrong. The CDR3 is made up of 14 amino acids. The germline V gene encodes CDR1 MNHNS and CDR2 SASEGT. As DNA, the CDR3 is TGTGCCAGCAGCCCCGGACCGGCCTCCTACGAGCAGTACTTC. Translating gives CASSPGPASYEQYF.

A single count supports this clone. The V gene is TRBV29-1, the J gene TRBJ1-2; D perhaps matches TRBD1 (6 bases). Germline V gene lookup returns CDR1 SQVTM and CDR2 ANQGSEA. CDR3 size: 14 residues. Trimming took 4 bases from V and 2 from J, leaving 14 bases between them. CDR3 sequence (DNA): TGCAGCGTTGGGGTAGCAGGGGACAACTATGGCTACACCTTC. This sequence encodes CSVGVAGDNYGYTF.

The chain recombines TRBV11-2 with TRBJ2-5; a weak D match, TRBD1 (5 bases). The germline V and J ends were trimmed by 6 bases and 5 bases, with 19 bases remaining between them. Germline CDR1 and CDR2: SGHAT and FQNNGV. CDR3 length: 15 amino acids. This CDR3 reads CASSLPGPQGETQYF. In DNA, the CDR3 is TGTGCCAGCAGTCTGCCCGGCCCCCAGGGTGAGACCCAGTACTTC.

This chain connects TRBV2 to TRBJ2-7; D may be TRBD1 or TRBD2 (5 bases each). Trimming left V 4 bases short and J 3 bases short, with 25 bases between. Germline V gene sequence: CDR1 SNHLY, CDR2 FYNNEI. This CDR3 has 18 residues. The CDR3 protein is CASSVEGSSSTFFYEQYF. The CDR3 nucleotides are TGTGCCAGCAGTGTCGAGGGGTCCTCATCCACCTTTTTCTACGAGCAGTACTTC.

This clone was seen a single time. The V call is TRBV5-1, the J call TRBJ2-2; D unresolved. V was cut by 1 base and J by 7 bases, with 14 bases left in between. Germline V lookup: CDR1 SGHRS, CDR2 YFSETQ. CDR3 length equals 15 residues. CDR3 nucleotide sequence: TGCGCCAGCAGCTTGAGGCAGTCCATGCGCGGGGAGCTGTTTTTT. It translates to CASSLRQSMRGELFF.

The count of this clone is one. This rearrangement joins TRBV5-1 to TRBJ1-1; 8 bases map to TRBD1. V lost 4 bases and J lost 7; bases outside the gene matches: 9. The CDR3 is 14 amino acids. The germline V gene encodes CDR1 SGHRS and CDR2 YFSETQ. DNA for the CDR3: TGCGCCAGCAGCCCAGGTCCCGGGACAGGTGAAGCTTTCTTT. This sequence encodes CASSPGPGTGEAFF.